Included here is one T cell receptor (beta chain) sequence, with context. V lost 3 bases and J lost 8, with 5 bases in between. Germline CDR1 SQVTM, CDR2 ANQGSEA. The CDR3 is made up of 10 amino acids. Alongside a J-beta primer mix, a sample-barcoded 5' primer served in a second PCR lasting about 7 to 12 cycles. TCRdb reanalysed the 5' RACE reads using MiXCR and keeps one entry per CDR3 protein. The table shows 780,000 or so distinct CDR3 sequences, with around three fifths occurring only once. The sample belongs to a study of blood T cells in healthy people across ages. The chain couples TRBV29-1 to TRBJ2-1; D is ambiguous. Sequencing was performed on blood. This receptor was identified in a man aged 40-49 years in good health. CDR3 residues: CSVDSYEQFF. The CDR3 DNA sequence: TGCAGCGTTGATTCCTATGAGCAGTTCTTC.